This TCR beta chain was recovered during a study of graft-versus-host responses after intestinal transplantation. Study-wide context: Anti-thymocyte globulin induction was given to all recipients, followed by tacrolimus and steroids for around three years.

General study points: Allograft clonal ratios (graft-versus-host to host-versus-graft) were high in patients who had graft-donor T cell macrochimerism. GvH clones turned up in recipient marrow; some had shown up first in ileum or blood.

On this clone itself: Its target is unknown.

TCRdb's copy holds only in-frame clones and misses some; the assay was immunoSEQ multiplex PCR. The sample carries fewer than 80,000 clones, roughly 90% recorded once. The receptor's source is a human donor who was the organ donor for an intestinal transplant. The specimen comprised unstimulated CD8+ T cells sorted from spleen or lymph node cells, sampled before transplant.

CDR3 loop: CASSLAWTGDPDTQYF. The CDR3 region has the DNA TGTGCCAGCAGCTTAGCTTGGACAGGGGACCCAGATACGCAGTATTTT. This chain uses TRBV7-9 with TRBJ2-3; 9 bases are a match to TRBD1. After removal of 0 bases from V and 4 bases from J, the junction contained 5 bases not matched to a gene. The CDR3 contains 16 residues. CDR1 is SEHNR and CDR2 is FQNEAQ in the germline V gene (reference sequence).